This T cell receptor (beta chain) came from a study of CD8 T cells in ankylosing spondylitis (dated by TCRdb to 2016 to 2017). Broadly, across the study: The study profiled T cell receptor beta repertoires in healthy donors and ankylosing spondylitis patients to find disease-linked TCR variants. In total, the full study cohort was made up of 100 to 140 healthy donors and 25 ankylosing spondylitis patients. Peripheral blood samples were taken, and synovial fluid was additionally collected from ankylosing spondylitis patients. The study at large found these results: A CD8+ phenotype was shown by the disease-linked clones, which were found at relatively low frequencies in peripheral blood. Some of the motif variants had been reported before in the synovial fluid and blood of reactive arthritis patients, a finding that suggests common disease-initiation mechanisms. A TCR beta motif of roughly 8 highly homologous amino acid variants appeared characteristic of blood from ankylosing spondylitis patients. According to the report, matched synovial fluid samples from ankylosing spondylitis patients were significantly enriched for the disease-linked clones.

This clonotype was counted between two and nine times. What antigen it recognizes has not been identified. The sample holds no much larger clone one base away, and base qualities are not on file. The reads were generated on an Illumina HiSeq 2500. Quantitative 5'-RACE with molecular barcodes was the method used to prepare the TCR beta libraries. The published analysis was carried out like this. Disease-linked TCR variants were identified with a new computational method built on a probabilistic model of VDJ rearrangement. TCRdb reprocessing: public reads trimmed at Q25 with fastp, clones called with MiXCR, in-frame beta chains kept. Under each unique CDR3 protein, matching rows form one entry showing the most common genes and DNA. For this entry, the V and J calls and clone size follow TCRdb and not the study's own pipeline. Recorded for this sample are 350,000 to 550,000 distinct CDR3 sequences; about 25% of them occurred a single time. 0.75% to 0.9% of the sample is held by the ten biggest clonotypes.

Taken from cysteine to phenylalanine, the CDR3 has 14 residues. The entry retains the CDR3 DNA only, 42 bases that are in frame from base 1. V is pared back by 3 bases and J by 9 bases, with 18 bases lying between the germline termini. CDR1 and CDR2, per the germline V gene, are SQVTM and ANQGSEA. The chain was built from TRBV29-1 and TRBJ2-1; the D segment may tentatively be TRBD1 or TRBD2, each giving 6 matched bases. The material sequenced was blood, either unsorted or a sorted T cell fraction (not recorded which). The TCR was taken from a male donor with ankylosing spondylitis. The DNA is TGCAGCGTTGACGGGGGCGCCCCCATGTTTGAGCAGTTCTTC. Its protein reads: CSVDGGAPMFEQFF.